Detailed here is one T cell receptor (beta chain). Original data processing: Amplification from reference gene primers served as the basis for estimated nucleated cell counts. Assay: immunoSEQ multiplex PCR; the TCRdb copy retains only in-frame clones and omits some. That table supplies the V and J calls and clone size; D and trimming were determined from the DNA. Here the sample spans some 180,000 clones, around 76% being singletons. This specimen comes from a study of blood T cell repertoires in COVID-19. Study details: Sites across the United States, Italy and Spain contributed samples from acute and convalescent COVID-19. T cells, B-cell-depleted T cells, or PBMCs provided the cDNA or gDNA that served as material.

The germline V and J ends were trimmed by 1 base and 4 bases, with 11 bases remaining between them. The CDR3 spans 15 residues. Germline lookup yields CDR1 SGHTA and CDR2 FQGTGA. This receptor was obtained from a woman in her forties or fifties with active or convalescent COVID-19. Source material: peripheral blood. The chain uses TRBV7-3 and TRBJ1-5, with a possible D match to TRBD1 (5 bases). The CDR3 bases are TGTGCCAGCAGCTTAAATGGGCAGGGAAATCAGCCCCAGCATTTT. It translates to CASSLNGQGNQPQHF.